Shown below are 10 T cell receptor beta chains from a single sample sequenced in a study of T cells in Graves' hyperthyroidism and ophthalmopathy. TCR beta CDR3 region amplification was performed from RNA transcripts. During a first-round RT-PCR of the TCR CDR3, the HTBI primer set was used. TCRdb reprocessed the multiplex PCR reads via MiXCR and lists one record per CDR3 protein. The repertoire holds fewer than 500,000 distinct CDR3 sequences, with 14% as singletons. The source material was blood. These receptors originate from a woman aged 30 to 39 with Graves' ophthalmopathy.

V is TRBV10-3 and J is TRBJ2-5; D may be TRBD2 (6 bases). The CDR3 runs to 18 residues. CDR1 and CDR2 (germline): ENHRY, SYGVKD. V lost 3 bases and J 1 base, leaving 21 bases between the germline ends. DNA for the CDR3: TGTGCCATCAGTGAATCCCCGATCGGAGCGGGCCTCCAAGAGACCCAGTACTTC. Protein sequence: CAISESPIGAGLQETQYF.

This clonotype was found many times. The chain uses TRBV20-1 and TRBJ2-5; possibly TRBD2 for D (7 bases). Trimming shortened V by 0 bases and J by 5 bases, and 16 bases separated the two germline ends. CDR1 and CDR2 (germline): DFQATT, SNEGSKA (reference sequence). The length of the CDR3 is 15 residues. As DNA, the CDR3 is TGCAGTGCTAGAGATGGGGGGGGGGCAGGGGAGACCCAGTACTTC. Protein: CSARDGGGAGETQYF.

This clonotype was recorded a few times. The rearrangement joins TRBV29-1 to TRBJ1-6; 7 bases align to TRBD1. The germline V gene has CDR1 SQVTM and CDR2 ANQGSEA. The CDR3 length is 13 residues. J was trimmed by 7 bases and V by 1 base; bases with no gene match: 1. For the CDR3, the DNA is TGCAGCGTTGAAGGACAGGGAAATTCACCCCTCCACTTT. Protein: CSVEGQGNSPLHF. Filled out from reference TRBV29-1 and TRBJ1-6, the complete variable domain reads SAVISQKPSRDICQRGTSLTIQCQVDSQVTMMFWYRQQPGQSLTLIATANQGSEATYESGFVIDKFPISRPNLTFSTLTVSNMSPEDSSIYLCSVEGQGNSPLHFGNGTRLTVT.

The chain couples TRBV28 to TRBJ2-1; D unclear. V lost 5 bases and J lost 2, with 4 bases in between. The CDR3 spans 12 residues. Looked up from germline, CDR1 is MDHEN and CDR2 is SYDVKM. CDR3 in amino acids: CASSVPYNEQFF. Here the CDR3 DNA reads TGTGCCAGCAGTGTACCCTACAATGAGCAGTTCTTC.

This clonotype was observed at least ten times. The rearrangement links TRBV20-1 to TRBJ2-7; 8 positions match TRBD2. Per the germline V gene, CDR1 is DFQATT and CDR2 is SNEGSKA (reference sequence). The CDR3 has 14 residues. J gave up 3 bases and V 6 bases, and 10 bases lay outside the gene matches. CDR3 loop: CSAQAGLGDYEQYF. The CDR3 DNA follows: TGCAGTGCACAGGCGGGACTAGGTGACTACGAGCAGTACTTC.

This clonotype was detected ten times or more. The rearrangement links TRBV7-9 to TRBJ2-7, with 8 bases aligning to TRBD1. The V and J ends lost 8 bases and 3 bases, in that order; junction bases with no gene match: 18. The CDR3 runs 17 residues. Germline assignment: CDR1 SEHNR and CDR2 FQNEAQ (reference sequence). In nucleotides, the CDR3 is TGTGCCAGCGCCCGACCGACAGGGGCCCTCTTCGACTACGAGCAGTACTTC. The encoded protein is CASARPTGALFDYEQYF.

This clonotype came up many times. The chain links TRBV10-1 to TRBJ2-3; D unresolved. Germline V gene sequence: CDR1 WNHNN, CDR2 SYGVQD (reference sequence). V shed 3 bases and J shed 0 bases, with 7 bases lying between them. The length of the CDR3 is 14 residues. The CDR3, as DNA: TGCGCCAGCAGTGAAGTCTCTAGCACAGATACGCAGTATTTT. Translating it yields CASSEVSSTDTQYF.

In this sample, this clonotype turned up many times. The CDR3 DNA is TGTGCCAGCAGCTTCCCAAGCAGGGCCCCCGCCTACGAGCAGTACTTC. Residues: CASSFPSRAPAYEQYF. The chain employs TRBV11-2 and TRBJ2-7; tentative D call: TRBD1 (5 bases). Germline V CDR1 and CDR2: SGHAT, FQNNGV. V lost 3 bases and J lost 2, with 17 bases in between. The CDR3 is made up of 16 amino acids.

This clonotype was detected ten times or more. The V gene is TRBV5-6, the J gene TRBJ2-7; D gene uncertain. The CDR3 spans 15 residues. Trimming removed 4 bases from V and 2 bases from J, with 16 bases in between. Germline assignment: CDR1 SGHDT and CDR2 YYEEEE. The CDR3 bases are TGTGCCAGCAGCCAGACTTGGGCATCCACCTACGAGCAGTACTTC. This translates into CASSQTWASTYEQYF.

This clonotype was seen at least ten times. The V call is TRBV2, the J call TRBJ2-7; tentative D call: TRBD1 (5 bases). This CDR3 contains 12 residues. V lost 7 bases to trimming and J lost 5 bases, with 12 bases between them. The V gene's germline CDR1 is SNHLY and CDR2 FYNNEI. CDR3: CASNRGRNEQYF. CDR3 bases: TGTGCCAGCAATAGGGGCCGCAACGAGCAGTACTTC.